The clone carrying this T cell receptor (beta chain) appeared a single time. The assay was immunoSEQ multiplex PCR, and TCRdb's table has in-frame clones only and misses some. The sample has 50,000 to 70,000 clones, around 84% seen once. These data originate in a study of blood T cell repertoires in COVID-19. The V gene's germline CDR1 is SGHTA and CDR2 FQGNSA. The V and J ends lost 0 bases and 7 bases respectively, with 10 bases between them. There are 15 residues in the CDR3. Sequenced input: peripheral blood. The source of this sequence is a human donor with active COVID-19. The donor label of this sample is uncertain. The chain has TRBV7-2 and TRBJ1-6; D gene unclear. The DNA of the CDR3 is TGTGCCAGCAGCTTAGCGGCAGGCGGGAATTCACCCCTCCACTTT. Translated, it gives CASSLAAGGNSPLHF. Drawing the rest from reference TRBV7-2 and TRBJ1-6, the complete variable domain is GAGVSQSPSNKVTEKGKDVELRCDPISGHTALYWYRQSLGQGLEFLIYFQGNSAPDKSGLPSDRFSAERTGGSVSTLTIQRTQQEDSAVYLCASSLAAGGNSPLHFGNGTRLTVT.